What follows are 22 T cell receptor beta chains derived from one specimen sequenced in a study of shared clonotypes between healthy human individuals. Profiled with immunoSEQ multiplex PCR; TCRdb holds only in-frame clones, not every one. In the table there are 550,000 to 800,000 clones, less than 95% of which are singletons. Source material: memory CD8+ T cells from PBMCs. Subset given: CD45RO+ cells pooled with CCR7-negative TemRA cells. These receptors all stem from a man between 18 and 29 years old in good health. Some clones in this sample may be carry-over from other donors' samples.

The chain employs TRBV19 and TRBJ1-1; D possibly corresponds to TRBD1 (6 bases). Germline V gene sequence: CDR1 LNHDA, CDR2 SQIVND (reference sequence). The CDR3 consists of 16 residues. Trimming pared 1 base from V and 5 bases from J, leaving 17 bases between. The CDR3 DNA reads TGTGCCAGTAGTATAGGGGGCAGGGGTTTGAGTACTGAAGCTTTCTTT. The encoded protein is CASSIGGRGLSTEAFF.

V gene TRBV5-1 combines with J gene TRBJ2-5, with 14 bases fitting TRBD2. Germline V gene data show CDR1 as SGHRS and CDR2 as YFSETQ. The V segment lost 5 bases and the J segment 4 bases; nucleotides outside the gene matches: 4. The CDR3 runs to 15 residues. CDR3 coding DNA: TGCGCCAGCAGGGGGACTAGCGGGAGTCGAGAGACCCAGTACTTC. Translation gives CASRGTSGSRETQYF.

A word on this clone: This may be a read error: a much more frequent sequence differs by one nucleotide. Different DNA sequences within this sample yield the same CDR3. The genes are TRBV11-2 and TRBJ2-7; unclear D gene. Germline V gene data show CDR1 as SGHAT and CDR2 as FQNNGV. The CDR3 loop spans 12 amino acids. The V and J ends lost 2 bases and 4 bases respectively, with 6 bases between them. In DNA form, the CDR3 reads TGTGCCAGCAGCTTAAGGGCATACGAGCAGTACTTC. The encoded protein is CASSLRAYEQYF.

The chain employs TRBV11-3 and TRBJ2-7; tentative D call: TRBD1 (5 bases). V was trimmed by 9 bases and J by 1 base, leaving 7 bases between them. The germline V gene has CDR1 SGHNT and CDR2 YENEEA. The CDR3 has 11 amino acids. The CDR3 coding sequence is TGTGCCAGAGGACATTCCTACGAGCAGTACTTC. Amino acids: CARGHSYEQYF. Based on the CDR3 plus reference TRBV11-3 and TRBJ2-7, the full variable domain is EAGVVQSPRYKIIEKKQPVAFWCNPISGHNTLYWYLQNLGQGPELLIRYENEEAVDDSQLPKDRFSAERLKGVDSTLKIQPAELGDSAVYLCARGHSYEQYFGPGTRLTVT.

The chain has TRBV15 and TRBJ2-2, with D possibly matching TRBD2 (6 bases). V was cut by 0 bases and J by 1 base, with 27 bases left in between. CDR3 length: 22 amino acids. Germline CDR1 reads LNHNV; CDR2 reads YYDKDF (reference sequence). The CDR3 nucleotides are TGTGCCACCAGCAGAGATCCCCAAACCGAGAGGGAGGACCTAATGAACACCGGGGAGCTGTTTTTT. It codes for CATSRDPQTEREDLMNTGELFF.

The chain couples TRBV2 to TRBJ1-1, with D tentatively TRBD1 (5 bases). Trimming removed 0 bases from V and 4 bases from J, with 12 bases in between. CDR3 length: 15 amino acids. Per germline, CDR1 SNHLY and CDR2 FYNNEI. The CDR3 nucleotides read TGTGCCAGCAGTGAAGCGCTATGGGGGATCACTGAAGCTTTCTTT. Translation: CASSEALWGITEAFF.

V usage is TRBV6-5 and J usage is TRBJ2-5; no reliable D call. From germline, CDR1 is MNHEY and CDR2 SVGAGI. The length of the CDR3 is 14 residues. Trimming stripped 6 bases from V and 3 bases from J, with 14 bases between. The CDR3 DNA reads TGTGCCAGCAGGTTAATCGGGCGAAAAGAGACCCAGTACTTC. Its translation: CASRLIGRKETQYF.

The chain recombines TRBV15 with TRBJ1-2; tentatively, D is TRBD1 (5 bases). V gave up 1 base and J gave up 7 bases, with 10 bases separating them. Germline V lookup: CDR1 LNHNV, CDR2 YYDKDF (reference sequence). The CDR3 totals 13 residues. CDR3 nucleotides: TGTGCCACCAGCAGAGTGATGGGGGGTGGCTACACCTTC. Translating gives CATSRVMGGGYTF.

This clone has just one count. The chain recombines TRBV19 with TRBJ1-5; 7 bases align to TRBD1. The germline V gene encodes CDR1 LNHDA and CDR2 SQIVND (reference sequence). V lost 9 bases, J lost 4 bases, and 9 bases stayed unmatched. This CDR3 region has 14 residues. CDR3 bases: TGTGCCAGCGATGCGCCAGGGGGAAATCAGCCCCAGCATTTT. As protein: CASDAPGGNQPQHF.

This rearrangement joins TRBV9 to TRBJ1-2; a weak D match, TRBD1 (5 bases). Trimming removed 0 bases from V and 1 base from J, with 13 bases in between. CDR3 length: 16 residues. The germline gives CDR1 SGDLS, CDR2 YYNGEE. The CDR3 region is CASSVGLTDFNYGYTF. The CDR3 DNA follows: TGTGCCAGCAGCGTAGGTCTGACAGACTTTAACTATGGCTACACCTTC.

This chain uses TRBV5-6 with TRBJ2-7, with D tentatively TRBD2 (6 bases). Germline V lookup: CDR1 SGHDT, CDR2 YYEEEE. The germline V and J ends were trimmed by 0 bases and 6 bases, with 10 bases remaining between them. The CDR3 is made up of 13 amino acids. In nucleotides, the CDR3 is TGTGCCAGCAGCTTGGGGTCCGGGGGCGAGCAGTACTTC. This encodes CASSLGSGGEQYF. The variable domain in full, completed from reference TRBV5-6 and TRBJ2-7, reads DAGVTQSPTHLIKTRGQQVTLRCSPKSGHDTVSWYQQALGQGPQFIFQYYEEEERQRGNFPDRFSGHQFPNYSSELNVNALLLGDSALYLCASSLGSGGEQYFGPGTRLTVT.

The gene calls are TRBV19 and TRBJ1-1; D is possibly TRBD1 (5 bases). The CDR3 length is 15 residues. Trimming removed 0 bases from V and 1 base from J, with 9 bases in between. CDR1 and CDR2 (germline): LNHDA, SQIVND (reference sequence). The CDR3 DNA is TGTGCCAGTAGTATAGATGGCAGGGCGAACACTGAAGCTTTCTTT. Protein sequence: CASSIDGRANTEAFF.

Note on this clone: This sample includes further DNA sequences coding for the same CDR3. In DNA, the CDR3 is TGTGCCAGCAGTTCCACAACCTACGAGCAGTACTTC. As protein: CASSSTTYEQYF. This chain connects TRBV28 to TRBJ2-7; D uncertain. This CDR3 contains 12 residues. The ends were cut back, 4 bases at V and 2 bases at J, with 6 bases in the middle. Germline values: CDR1 MDHEN, CDR2 SYDVKM.

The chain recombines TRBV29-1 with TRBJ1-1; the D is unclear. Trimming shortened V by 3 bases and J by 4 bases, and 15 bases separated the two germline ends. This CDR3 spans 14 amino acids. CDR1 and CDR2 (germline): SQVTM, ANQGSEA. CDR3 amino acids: CSVDRPVPSTEAFF. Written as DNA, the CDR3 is TGCAGCGTTGACCGTCCGGTCCCGAGCACTGAAGCTTTCTTT.

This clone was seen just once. The CDR3 protein is CASSADRGWEQYF. CDR3 DNA: TGTGCCAGCAGCGCGGACAGGGGGTGGGAGCAGTACTTC. V is TRBV11-2 and J is TRBJ2-7; 10 bases align to TRBD1. Germline V gene lookup returns CDR1 SGHAT and CDR2 FQNNGV. V shed 5 bases and J 7 bases; nucleotides not matched to a gene: 5. The CDR3 contains 13 residues.

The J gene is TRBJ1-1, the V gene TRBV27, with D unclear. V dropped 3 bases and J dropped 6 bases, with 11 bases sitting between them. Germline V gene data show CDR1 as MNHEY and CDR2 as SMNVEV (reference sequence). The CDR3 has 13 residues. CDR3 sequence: CASSFGVRAEAFF. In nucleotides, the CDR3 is TGTGCCAGCAGTTTCGGCGTCCGCGCTGAAGCTTTCTTT.

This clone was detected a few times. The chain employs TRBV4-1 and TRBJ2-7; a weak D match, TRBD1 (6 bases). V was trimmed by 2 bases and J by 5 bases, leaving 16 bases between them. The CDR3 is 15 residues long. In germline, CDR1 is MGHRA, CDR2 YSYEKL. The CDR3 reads CASSQSQGSKDEQYF. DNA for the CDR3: TGCGCCAGCAGCCAATCTCAGGGGTCGAAAGACGAGCAGTACTTC.

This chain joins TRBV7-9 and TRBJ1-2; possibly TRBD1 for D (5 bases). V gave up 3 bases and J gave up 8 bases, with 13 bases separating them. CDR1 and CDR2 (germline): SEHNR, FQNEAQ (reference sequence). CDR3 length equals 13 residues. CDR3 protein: CASSFGSGWGYTF. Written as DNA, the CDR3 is TGTGCCAGCAGCTTCGGTTCAGGGTGGGGCTACACCTTC.

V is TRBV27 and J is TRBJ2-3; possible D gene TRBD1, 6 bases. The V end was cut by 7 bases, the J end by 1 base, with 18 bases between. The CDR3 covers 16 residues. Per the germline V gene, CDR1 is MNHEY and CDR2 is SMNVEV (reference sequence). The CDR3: CASTHYWGPGTDTQYF. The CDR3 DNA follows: TGTGCCAGCACCCACTACTGGGGGCCGGGCACAGATACGCAGTATTTT.

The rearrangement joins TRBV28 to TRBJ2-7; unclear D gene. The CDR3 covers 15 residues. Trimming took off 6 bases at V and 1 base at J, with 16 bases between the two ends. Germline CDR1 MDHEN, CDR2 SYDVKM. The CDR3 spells CASSQRATPSYEQYF. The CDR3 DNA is TGTGCCAGCAGCCAAAGGGCCACTCCATCCTACGAGCAGTACTTC.

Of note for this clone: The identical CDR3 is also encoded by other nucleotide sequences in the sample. In nucleotides, the CDR3 is TGTGCCAGCAGTCGGACAGGGGGCTCCTACGAGCAGTACTTC. Amino acid sequence: CASSRTGGSYEQYF. The chain joins TRBV2 to TRBJ2-7; the match to TRBD1 covers 10 bases. V shed 5 bases, J shed 0 bases, and the junction held 1 base outside the gene matches. The CDR3 covers 14 residues. CDR1 and CDR2 (germline): SNHLY, FYNNEI.

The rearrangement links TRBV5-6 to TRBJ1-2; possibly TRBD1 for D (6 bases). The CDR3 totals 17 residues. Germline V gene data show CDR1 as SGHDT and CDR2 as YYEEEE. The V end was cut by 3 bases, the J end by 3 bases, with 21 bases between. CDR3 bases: TGTGCCAGCAGCTCCAGGAGGGGGGTGCCTGCATACTATGGCTACACCTTC. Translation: CASSSRRGVPAYYGYTF. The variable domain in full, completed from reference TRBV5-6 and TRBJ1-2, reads DAGVTQSPTHLIKTRGQQVTLRCSPKSGHDTVSWYQQALGQGPQFIFQYYEEEERQRGNFPDRFSGHQFPNYSSELNVNALLLGDSALYLCASSSRRGVPAYYGYTFGSGTRLTVV.